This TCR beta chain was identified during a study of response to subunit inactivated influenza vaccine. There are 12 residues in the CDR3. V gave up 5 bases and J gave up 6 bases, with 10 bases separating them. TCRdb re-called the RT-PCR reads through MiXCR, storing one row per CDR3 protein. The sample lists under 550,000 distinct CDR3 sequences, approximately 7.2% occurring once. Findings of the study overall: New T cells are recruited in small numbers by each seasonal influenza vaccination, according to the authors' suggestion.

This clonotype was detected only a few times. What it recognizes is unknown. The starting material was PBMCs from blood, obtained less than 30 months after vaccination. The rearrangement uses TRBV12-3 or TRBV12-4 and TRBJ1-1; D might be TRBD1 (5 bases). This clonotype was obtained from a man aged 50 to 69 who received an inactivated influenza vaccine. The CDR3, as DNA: TGTGCCAGCAGTCCCTCAGGGTCTGAAGCTTTCTTT. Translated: CASSPSGSEAFF.